This T cell receptor beta chain originates from a study of human CD8 memory T cell subsets. CD8+ T cells were isolated by negative magnetic selection. General study points: Chao1 estimates suggested stem-like memory T cells were more diverse than precursor exhausted T cells.

Researchers made TCR beta libraries via UMI-labeled 5' RACE. TCRdb derives one entry per CDR3 protein from the 5' RACE reads, leaving out DNA. In all, the sample yields about 11,000 distinct CDR3 sequences. On this clonotype itself: The target antigen is unknown.

Material for sequencing was CD8+ T cells from PBMCs. The receptor was derived from a human donor in good health.

The CDR3 protein is CASSFGPAGDTGELFF. The chain employs TRBV5-1 and TRBJ2-2; TCRdb calls TRBD2, which cannot be checked without DNA. The CDR3 covers 16 residues. The germline CDR1 and CDR2 sequences are SGHRS and YFSETQ.